This T cell receptor beta chain appears in the sequencing data of a study of T cell repertoires in cytomegalovirus infection. For the study at large: Selected CMV epitopes included recently identified HLA-C-restricted ones as well as well-studied HLA-B-restricted ones. The study's findings and limits: The cumulative frequency of public TCR beta families distinguished individuals who carried CMV together with the relevant HLA.

The sample holds many counts of this clonotype. Its antigen is still unknown. The CDR3 spans 14 residues. The ends were cut back, 4 bases at V and 0 bases at J, with 9 bases in the middle. CDR1 is SGHVS and CDR2 is FQNEAQ in the germline V gene. TCRdb analysed the reads with MiXCR anew, one entry per CDR3 protein. The sample has about a million distinct CDR3 sequences; about 33% are singletons. The sequenced sample was cultured CD8+ T cells from PBMCs, obtained from culture after CMV antigen stimulation. The chain combines TRBV7-8 with TRBJ2-5; D possibly corresponds to TRBD1 (5 bases). This receptor was taken from a human donor in good health (CMV status not recorded). Some clones in this sample may be carry-over from other donors' samples. DNA for the CDR3: TGTGCCAGCAGCTCGACAGCGTACCAAGAGACCCAGTACTTC. Translating it yields CASSSTAYQETQYF.